This T cell receptor (beta chain) was profiled in a study of blood T cell repertoires in COVID-19. Study information: T cells, B-cell-depleted T cells, or PBMCs provided the cDNA or gDNA that served as material.

Assay used: immunoSEQ multiplex PCR; TCRdb lists only in-frame clones, some missing. The sample yields over 250,000 clones, approximately 90% seen once. CDR1 is KGHSH and CDR2 is LQKENI in the germline V gene. The trim removed 3 bases at V and 0 bases at J, leaving 7 bases unmatched. The CDR3 is 18 residues long. V is TRBV18 and J is TRBJ1-6; 8 bases match TRBD1. The sample consisted of peripheral blood. The TCR comes from a man between 60 and 75 years old who had recovered from COVID-19. CDR3 sequence reads: CASSPTTGAGSYNSPLHF. CDR3 in DNA: TGTGCCAGCTCACCGACGACAGGGGCGGGCTCCTATAATTCACCCCTCCACTTT.